One T cell receptor (beta chain) is described in this entry. CDR3 length: 18 amino acids. V trimming: 5 bases; J trimming: 0 bases; junction bases outside the gene matches: 15. The germline gives CDR1 MNHEY, CDR2 SVGEGT. The sample comes from a study of blood T cell repertoires in COVID-19. Only in-frame clones appear in the TCRdb table, and some are missing; sequencing was by immunoSEQ multiplex PCR. The sample yields roughly 42,000 clones, about 85% seen once. The TCR sequence derives from a man aged 55 to 70 with acute or convalescent COVID-19. This rearrangement joins TRBV6-2 or TRBV6-3 to TRBJ1-1; 7 nucleotides agree with TRBD1. The sample was peripheral blood. CDR3 region: CASSPGTATLFMNTEAFF. CDR3 DNA: TGTGCCAGCAGTCCCGGGACAGCAACCTTATTCATGAACACTGAAGCTTTCTTT.